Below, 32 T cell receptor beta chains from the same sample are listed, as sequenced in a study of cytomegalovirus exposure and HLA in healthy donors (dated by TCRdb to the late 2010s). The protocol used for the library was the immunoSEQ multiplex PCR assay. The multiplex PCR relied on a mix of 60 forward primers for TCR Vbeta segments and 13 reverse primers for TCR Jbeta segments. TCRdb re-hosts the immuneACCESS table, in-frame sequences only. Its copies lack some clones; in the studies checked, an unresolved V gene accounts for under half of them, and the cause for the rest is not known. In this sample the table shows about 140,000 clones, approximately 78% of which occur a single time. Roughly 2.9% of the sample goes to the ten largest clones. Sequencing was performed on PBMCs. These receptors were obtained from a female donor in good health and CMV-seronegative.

The CDR3 nucleotides read TGTGCCAGTAGCTTTCGCGGGGCGGAGGCCGAGCAGTACTTC. Translation gives CASSFRGAEAEQYF. The rearrangement uses TRBV19 and TRBJ2-7, with D perhaps TRBD2 (6 bases). Looked up from germline, CDR1 is LNHDA and CDR2 is SQIVND (reference sequence). CDR3 size: 14 residues. V dropped 6 bases and J dropped 6 bases, with 18 bases sitting between them.

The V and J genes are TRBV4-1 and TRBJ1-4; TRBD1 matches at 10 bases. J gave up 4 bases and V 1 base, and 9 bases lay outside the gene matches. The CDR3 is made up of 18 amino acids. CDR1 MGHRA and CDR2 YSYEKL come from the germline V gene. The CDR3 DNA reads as TGCGCCAGCAGCCAAGTGACAGGGGGCGCGTGGGGTAATGAAAAACTGTTTTTT. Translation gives CASSQVTGGAWGNEKLFF.

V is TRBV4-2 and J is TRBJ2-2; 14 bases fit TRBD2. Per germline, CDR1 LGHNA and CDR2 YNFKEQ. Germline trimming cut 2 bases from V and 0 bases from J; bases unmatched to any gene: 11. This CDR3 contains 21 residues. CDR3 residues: CASSQFSSGLAGETNTGELFF. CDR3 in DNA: TGTGCCAGCAGCCAATTCTCCTCGGGACTAGCGGGGGAGACGAACACCGGGGAGCTGTTTTTT.

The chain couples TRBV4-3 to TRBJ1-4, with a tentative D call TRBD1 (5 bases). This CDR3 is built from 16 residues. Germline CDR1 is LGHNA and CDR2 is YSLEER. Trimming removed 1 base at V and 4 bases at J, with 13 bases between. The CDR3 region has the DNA TGCGCCAGCAGCCAAGTAACTGACAGCCTTAATGAAAAACTGTTTTTT. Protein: CASSQVTDSLNEKLFF.

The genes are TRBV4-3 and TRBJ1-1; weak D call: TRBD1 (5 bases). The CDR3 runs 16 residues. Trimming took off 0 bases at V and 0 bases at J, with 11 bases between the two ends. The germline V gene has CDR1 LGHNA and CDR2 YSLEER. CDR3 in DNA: TGCGCCAGCAGCCAAGAAACAGGTTTTATGAACACTGAAGCTTTCTTT. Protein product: CASSQETGFMNTEAFF.

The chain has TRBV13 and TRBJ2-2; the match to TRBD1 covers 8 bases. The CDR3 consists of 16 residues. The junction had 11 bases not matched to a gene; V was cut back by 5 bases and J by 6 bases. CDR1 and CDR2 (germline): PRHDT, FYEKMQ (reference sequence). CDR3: CASSPGQGGYAGELFF. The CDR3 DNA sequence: TGTGCCAGCAGCCCCGGACAGGGTGGATATGCCGGGGAGCTGTTTTTT.

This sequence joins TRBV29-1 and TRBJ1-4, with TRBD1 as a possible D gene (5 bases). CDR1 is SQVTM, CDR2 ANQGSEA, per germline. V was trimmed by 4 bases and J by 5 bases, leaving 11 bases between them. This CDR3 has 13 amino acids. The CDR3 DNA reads TGCAGCGTTGGGAGGGACGGAAATGAAAAACTGTTTTTT. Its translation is CSVGRDGNEKLFF.

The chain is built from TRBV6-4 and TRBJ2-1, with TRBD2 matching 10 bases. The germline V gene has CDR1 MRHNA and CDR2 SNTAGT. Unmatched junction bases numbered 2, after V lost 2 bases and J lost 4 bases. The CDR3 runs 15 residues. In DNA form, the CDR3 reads TGTGCCAGCAGTGACGGAGCGGGGGGGTACAATGAGCAGTTCTTC. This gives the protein CASSDGAGGYNEQFF.

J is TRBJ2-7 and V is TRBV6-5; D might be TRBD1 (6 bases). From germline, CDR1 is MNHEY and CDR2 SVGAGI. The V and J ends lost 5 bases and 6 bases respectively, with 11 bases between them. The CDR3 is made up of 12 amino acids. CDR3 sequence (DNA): TGTGCCAGCAGTGTTTGGACAGCCGAGCAGTACTTC. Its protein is CASSVWTAEQYF.

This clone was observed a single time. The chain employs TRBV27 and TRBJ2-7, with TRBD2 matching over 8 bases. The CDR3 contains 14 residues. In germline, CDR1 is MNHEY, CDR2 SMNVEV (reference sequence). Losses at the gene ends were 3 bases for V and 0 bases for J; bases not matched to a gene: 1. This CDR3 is CASSLRGVSYEQYF. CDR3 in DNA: TGTGCCAGCAGTTTGCGGGGGGTCTCCTACGAGCAGTACTTC.

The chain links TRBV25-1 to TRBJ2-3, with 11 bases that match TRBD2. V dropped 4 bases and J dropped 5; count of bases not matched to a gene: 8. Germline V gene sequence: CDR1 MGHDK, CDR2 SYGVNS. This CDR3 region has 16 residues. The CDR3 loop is CASSVLAGGPIDTQYF. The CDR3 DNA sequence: TGTGCCAGCAGTGTTTTAGCGGGGGGGCCAATAGATACGCAGTATTTT.

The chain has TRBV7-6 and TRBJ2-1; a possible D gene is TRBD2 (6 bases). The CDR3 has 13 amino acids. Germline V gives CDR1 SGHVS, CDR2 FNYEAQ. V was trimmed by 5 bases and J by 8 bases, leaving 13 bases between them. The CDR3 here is CASSPTRGHEQFF. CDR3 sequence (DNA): TGTGCCAGCAGCCCGACTAGAGGTCATGAGCAGTTCTTC.

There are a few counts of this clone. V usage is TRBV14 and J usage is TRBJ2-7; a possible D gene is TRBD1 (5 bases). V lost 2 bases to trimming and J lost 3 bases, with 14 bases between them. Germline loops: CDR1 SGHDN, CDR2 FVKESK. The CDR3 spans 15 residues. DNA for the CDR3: TGTGCCAGCAGCCAACACAGGATCGGAGTCTACGAGCAGTACTTC. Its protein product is CASSQHRIGVYEQYF.

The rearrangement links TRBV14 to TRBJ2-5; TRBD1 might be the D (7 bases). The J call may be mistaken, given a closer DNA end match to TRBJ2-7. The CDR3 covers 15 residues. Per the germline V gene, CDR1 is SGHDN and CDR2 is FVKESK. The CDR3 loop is CASSQTGRSYYEQYF. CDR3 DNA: TGTGCCAGCAGCCAGACAGGGAGGAGCTACTACGAGCAGTACTTC.

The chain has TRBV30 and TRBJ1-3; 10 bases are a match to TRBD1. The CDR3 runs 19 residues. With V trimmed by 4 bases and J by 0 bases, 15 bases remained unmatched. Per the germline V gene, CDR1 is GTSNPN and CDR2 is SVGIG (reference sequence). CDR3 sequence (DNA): TGTGCCTGGACCTCAAGCCCATGGGACAGGGGAGACTCTGGAAACACCATATATTTT. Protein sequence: CAWTSSPWDRGDSGNTIYF.

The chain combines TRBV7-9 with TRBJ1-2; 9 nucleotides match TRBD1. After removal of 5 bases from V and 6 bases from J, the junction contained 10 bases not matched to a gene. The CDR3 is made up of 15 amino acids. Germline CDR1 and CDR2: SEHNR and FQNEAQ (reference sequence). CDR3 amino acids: CASSAGQGYEDGYTF. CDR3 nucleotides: TGTGCCAGCAGCGCGGGACAGGGTTATGAAGATGGCTACACCTTC. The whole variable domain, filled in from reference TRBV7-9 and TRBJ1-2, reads DTGVSQNPRHKITKRGQNVTFRCDPISEHNRLYWYRQTLGQGPEFLTYFQNEAQLEKSRLLSDRFSAERPKGSFSTLEIQRTEQGDSAMYLCASSAGQGYEDGYTFGSGTRLTVV.

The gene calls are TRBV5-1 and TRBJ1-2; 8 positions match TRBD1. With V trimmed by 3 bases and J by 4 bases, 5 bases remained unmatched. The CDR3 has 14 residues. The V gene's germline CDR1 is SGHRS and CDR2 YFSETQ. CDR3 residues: CASSWGGQAYGYTF. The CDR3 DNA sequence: TGCGCCAGCAGCTGGGGGGGACAGGCCTATGGCTACACCTTC.

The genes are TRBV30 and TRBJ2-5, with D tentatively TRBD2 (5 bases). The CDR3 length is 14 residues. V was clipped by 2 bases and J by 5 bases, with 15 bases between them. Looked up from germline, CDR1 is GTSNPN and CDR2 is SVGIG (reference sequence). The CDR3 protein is CAWSSPGIRETQYF. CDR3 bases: TGTGCCTGGAGTTCACCGGGGATCCGGGAGACCCAGTACTTC.

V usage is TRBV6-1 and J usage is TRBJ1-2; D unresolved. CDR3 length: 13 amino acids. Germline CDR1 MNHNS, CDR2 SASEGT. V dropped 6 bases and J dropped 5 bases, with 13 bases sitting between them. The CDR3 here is CASRILGEYGYTF. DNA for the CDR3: TGTGCCAGCAGAATCCTAGGCGAATATGGCTACACCTTC.

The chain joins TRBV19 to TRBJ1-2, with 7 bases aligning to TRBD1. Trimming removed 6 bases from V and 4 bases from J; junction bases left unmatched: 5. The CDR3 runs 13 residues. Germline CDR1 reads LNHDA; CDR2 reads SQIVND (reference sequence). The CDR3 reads CASRRTGVYGYTF. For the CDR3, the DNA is TGTGCCAGTAGAAGAACAGGGGTCTATGGCTACACCTTC.

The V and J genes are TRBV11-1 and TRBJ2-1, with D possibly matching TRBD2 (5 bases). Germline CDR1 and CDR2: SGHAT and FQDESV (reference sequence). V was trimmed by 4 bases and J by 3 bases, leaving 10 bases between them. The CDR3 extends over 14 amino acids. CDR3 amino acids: CASSSRRGYNEQFF. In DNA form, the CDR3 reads TGTGCCAGCAGCTCACGCCGGGGCTACAATGAGCAGTTCTTC.

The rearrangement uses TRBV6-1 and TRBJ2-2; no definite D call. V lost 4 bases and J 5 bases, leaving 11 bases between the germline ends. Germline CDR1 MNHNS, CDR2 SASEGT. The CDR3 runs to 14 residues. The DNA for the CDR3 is TGTGCCAGCAGTGTGAGGCCCCAGACCGGGGAGCTGTTTTTT. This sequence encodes CASSVRPQTGELFF.

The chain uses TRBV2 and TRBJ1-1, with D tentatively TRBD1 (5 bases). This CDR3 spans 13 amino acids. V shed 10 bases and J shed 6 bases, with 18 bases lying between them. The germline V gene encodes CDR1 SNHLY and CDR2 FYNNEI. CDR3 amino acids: CAIRPQGSPEAFF. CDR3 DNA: TGTGCCATCCGACCTCAGGGATCCCCTGAAGCTTTCTTT.

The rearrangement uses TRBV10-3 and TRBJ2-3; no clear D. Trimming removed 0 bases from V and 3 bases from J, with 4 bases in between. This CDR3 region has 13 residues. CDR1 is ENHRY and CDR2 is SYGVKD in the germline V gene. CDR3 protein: CAISESFTDTQYF. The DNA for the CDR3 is TGTGCCATCAGTGAGTCCTTTACAGATACGCAGTATTTT.

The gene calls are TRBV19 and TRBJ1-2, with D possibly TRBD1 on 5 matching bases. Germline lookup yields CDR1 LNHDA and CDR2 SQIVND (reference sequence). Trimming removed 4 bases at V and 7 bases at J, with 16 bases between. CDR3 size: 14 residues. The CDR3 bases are TGTGCCAGTAGTAGTGGGGCGATGGGTGGTGGCTACACCTTC. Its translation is CASSSGAMGGGYTF.

The DNA for the CDR3 is TGTGCCAGCAGCGTAACAGGGGCCCTTGATACGCAGTATTTT. This encodes CASSVTGALDTQYF. V and J are TRBV9 and TRBJ2-3; 7 bases agree with TRBD1. V dropped 1 base and J dropped 6; count of bases not matched to a gene: 5. The CDR3 is 14 residues long. CDR1 SGDLS and CDR2 YYNGEE come from the germline V gene.

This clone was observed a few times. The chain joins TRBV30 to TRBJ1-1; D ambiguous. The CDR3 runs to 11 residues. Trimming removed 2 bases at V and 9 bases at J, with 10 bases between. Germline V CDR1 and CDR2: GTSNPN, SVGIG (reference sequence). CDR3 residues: CAWSSGSQAFF. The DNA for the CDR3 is TGTGCCTGGAGTTCGGGATCTCAAGCTTTCTTT.

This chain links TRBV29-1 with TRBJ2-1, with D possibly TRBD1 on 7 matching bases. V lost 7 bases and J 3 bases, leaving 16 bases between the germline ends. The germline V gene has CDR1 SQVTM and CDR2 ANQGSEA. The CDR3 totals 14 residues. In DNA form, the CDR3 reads TGCAGCGGCGCGGAGGGGGCCTACTACAATGAGCAGTTCTTC. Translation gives CSGAEGAYYNEQFF.

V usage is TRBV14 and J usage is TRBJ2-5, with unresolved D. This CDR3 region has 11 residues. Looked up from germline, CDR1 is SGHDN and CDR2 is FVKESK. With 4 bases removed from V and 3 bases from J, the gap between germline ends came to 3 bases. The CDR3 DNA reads TGTGCCAGCAGCCTTAAAGAGACCCAGTACTTC. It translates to CASSLKETQYF.

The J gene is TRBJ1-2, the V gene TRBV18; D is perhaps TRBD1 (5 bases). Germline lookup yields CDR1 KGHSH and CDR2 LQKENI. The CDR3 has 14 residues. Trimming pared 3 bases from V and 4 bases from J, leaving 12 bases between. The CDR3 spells CASSPRVLGYGYTF. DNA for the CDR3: TGTGCCAGCTCACCCAGGGTTTTGGGCTATGGCTACACCTTC.

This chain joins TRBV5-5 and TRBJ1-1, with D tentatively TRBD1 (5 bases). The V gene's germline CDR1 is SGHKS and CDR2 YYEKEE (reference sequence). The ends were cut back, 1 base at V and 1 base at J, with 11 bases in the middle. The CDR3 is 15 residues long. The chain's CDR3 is CASSLQDTWNTEAFF. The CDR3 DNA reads TGTGCCAGCAGCTTGCAGGACACTTGGAACACTGAAGCTTTCTTT.

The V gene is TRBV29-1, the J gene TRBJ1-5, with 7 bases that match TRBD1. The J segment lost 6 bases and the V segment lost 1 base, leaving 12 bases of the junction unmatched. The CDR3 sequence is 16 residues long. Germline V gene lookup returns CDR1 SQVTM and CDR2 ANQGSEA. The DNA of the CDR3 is TGCAGCGTTGAAGGAAACGACAGGGAGTCTCGTCAGCCCCAGCATTTT. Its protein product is CSVEGNDRESRQPQHF.